Included here is one T cell receptor beta chain sequence, with context. The antigen is unknown. Because the CDR3's place on the DNA is in doubt, the DNA is left out and the CDR3 is given as listed by TCRdb. The data derive from a study of CD8+CD57+ T cells in acquired aplastic anemia. Looking at the study overall: An average of 3.2 ug of DNA was obtained from sorted CD4+ and CD8+ cells.

Patients who underwent sequencing had shown CD8+CD57+ cell expansion by flow cytometry. Every one of the patients had aplastic anemia (severe, acquired). The template for TCR beta VDJ and CDR3 sequence profiling was genomic DNA. TCRdb re-called the reads with MiXCR, one entry per CDR3 protein. The table has a few hundred thousand distinct CDR3 sequences, 50% to 65% seen once. Including both end residues, the CDR3 is 14 amino acids long. Germline CDR1 is SGDLS and CDR2 is YYNGEE. Overall study results and limits: There were approximately 27 CD8+ CDR3 sequences that occurred in both patients and controls.

V gene TRBV9 combines with J gene TRBJ1-6; the table calls TRBD1, which could not be checked here. The sample comprised sorted CD4+, CD8+, or CD8+CD57+ T cells (not recorded which) from PBMCs. The origin of this receptor is a human donor with aplastic anemia. The chain's CDR3 is CTSSVGRGAALVHF.